This TCR beta chain was sequenced during a study of OX40 agonist ivuxolimab in advanced cancers. Overall study context: Ivuxolimab is an agonistic anti-OX40 (CD134) antibody, and patients were treated with it. Overall study results and limits: The study found that CD8+ T cells averaged more expanded clones than CD4+.

Libraries were prepared by immunoSEQ multiplex PCR; TCRdb keeps only in-frame clonotypes and omits some of them. This sample has roughly 35,000 clones, with around 83% found just once. V was pared by 5 bases and J by 10 bases, with 7 bases of the junction left unmatched. The CDR3 contains 14 residues. Per germline, CDR1 SEHNR and CDR2 FQNEAQ (reference sequence). As for this clone: Its antigen is unknown.

The starting material was CD4+ or CD8+ T cells sorted from blood, obtained in a trial of the OX40 agonist ivuxolimab. The source is an adult with an advanced solid tumor such as melanoma, head and neck, liver or kidney cancer. V is TRBV7-9 and J is TRBJ1-4, with TRBD1 matching over 10 bases. CDR3 sequence: CASSAGTGARKLFF. CDR3 coding DNA: TGTGCCAGCAGCGCCGGGACAGGGGCGAGAAAACTGTTTTTT.